This T cell receptor (beta chain) stems from a study of technical replicates of blood from several donors. Deletions cut 5 bases from V and 9 bases from J, with 11 bases between. Per germline, CDR1 SGHVS and CDR2 FNYEAQ. The CDR3 extends over 12 amino acids. Sequencing used immunoSEQ multiplex PCR; TCRdb keeps in-frame clones, though not all of them. The repertoire consists of about 64,000 clones, with 75% to 90% occurring once and the leading ten covering 5.1%. V is TRBV7-6 and J is TRBJ1-5; tentatively, D is TRBD1 (5 bases). What was sequenced was PBMCs. This clonotype was obtained from a human donor in good health. Some clones in this sample may be carry-over from other donors' samples. CDR3 loop: CASSLGGGPQHF. CDR3 DNA sequence: TGTGCCAGCAGCCTGGGGGGTGGGCCCCAGCATTTT.